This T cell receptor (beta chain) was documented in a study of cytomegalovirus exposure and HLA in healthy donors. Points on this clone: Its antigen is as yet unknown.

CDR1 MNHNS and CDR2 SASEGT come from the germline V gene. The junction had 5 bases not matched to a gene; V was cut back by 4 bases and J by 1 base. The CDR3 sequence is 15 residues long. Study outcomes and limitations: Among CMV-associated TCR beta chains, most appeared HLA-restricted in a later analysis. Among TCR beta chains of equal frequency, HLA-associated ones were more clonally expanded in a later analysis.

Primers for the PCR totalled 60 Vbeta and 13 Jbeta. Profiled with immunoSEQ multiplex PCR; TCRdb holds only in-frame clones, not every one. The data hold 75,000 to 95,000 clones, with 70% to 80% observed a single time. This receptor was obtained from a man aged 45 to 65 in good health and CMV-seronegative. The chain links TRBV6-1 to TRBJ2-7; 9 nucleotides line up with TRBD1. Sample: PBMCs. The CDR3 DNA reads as TGTGCCAGCAGTGGAACAGGGGGCTGGTCCTACGAGCAGTACTTC. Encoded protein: CASSGTGGWSYEQYF.